This T cell receptor (beta chain) emerged from a study of T cells in narcolepsy. Across the whole study: Enrolled donors included narcolepsy type 1 or type 2 patients and healthy controls.

A word on this clone: Its specificity is not known.

The assay was immunoSEQ multiplex PCR, and TCRdb's table has in-frame clones only and misses some. Among about 25,000 clones listed, about 79% were seen once. The V gene's germline CDR1 is SNHLY and CDR2 FYNNEI. V gave up 4 bases and J gave up 7 bases, with 16 bases separating them. CDR3 length equals 15 residues. Study-wide points: Autoreactive clonotypes reportedly recurred in blood of same and different patients, not controls. Comparing one patient's CSF and blood CD4+ clonotypes highlighted HCRT- and TRIB2-specific autoreactive clonotypes. Autoreactive clone sequences were missing from some blood memory CD4+ repertoires.

V and J are TRBV2 and TRBJ1-4, with TRBD1 as a possible D gene (5 bases). What was sequenced was CD45RA- memory CD4+ T cells from PBMCs. This receptor was obtained from a human donor with narcolepsy. In DNA, the CDR3 is TGTGCCAGCAGTGCGGGGCAGCCAAGGGGTGAAAAACTGTTTTTT. Protein sequence: CASSAGQPRGEKLFF.